This T cell receptor beta chain was obtained from a study of blood T cell repertoires in COVID-19. This clone was seen a few times. The protocol was immunoSEQ multiplex PCR, while the TCRdb copy is restricted to in-frame clones and leaves out a portion. The sample consists of tens of thousands of clones, 84% of them appearing once. CDR3 size: 11 residues. CDR1 is SNHLY and CDR2 is FYNNEI in the germline V gene. Trimming removed 9 bases from V and 13 bases from J; junction bases left unmatched: 7. This TCR was recovered from a man in his fifties with active COVID-19. Sample: peripheral blood. This chain joins TRBV2 and TRBJ2-1, with TRBD1 matching over 9 bases. The DNA of the CDR3 is TGTGCCAGAACCTCGGGACAGGGTCAGTTCTTC. Translation: CARTSGQGQFF.